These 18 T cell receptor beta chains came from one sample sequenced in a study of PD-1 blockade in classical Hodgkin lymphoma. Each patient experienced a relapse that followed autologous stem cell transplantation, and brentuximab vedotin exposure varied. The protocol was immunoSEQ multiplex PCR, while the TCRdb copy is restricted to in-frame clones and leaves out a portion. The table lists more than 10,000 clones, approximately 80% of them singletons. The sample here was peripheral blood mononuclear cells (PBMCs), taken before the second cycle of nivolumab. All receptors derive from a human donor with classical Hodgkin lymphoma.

CDR3 sequence: CASSETDGETQYF. In nucleotides, the CDR3 is TGTGCCAGCAGTGAAACAGATGGGGAGACCCAGTACTTC. This rearrangement joins TRBV6-4 to TRBJ2-5; no clear D. V lost 3 bases, J lost 5 bases, and 10 bases lay in between. This CDR3 is built from 13 residues. Germline CDR1 and CDR2: MRHNA and SNTAGT.

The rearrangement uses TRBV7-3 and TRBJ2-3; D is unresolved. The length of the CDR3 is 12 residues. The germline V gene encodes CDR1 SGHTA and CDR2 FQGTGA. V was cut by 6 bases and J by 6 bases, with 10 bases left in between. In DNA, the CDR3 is TGTGCCAGCAGTGATTACATGGATACGCAGTATTTT. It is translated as CASSDYMDTQYF.

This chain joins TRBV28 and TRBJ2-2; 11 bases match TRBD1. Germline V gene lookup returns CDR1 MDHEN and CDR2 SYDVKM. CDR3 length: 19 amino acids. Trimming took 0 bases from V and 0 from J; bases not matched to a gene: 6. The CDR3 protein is CASSLWDRGLFSNTGELFF. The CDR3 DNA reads TGTGCCAGCAGTTTATGGGACAGGGGGCTATTCTCGAACACCGGGGAGCTGTTTTTT.

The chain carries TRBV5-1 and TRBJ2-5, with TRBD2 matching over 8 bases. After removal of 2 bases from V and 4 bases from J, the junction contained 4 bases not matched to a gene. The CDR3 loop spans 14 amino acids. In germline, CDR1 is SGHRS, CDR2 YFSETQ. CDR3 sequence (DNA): TGCGCCAGCAGCTTCGGGACTAGTCGAGAGACCCAGTACTTC. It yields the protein CASSFGTSRETQYF. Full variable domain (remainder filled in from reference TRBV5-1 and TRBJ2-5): KAGVTQTPRYLIKTRGQQVTLSCSPISGHRSVSWYQQTPGQGLQFLFEYFSETQRNKGNFPGRFSGRQFSNSRSEMNVSTLELGDSALYLCASSFGTSRETQYFGPGTRLLVL.

CDR3 in DNA: TGTGCCAGCAGCCTGGACAGCCTTAATGAAAAACTGTTTTTT. Protein: CASSLDSLNEKLFF. V usage is TRBV5-6 and J usage is TRBJ1-4, with a weak D call TRBD1 (6 bases). V lost 4 bases, J lost 4 bases, and 11 bases lay in between. Germline V CDR1 and CDR2: SGHDT, YYEEEE. The CDR3 is made up of 14 amino acids.

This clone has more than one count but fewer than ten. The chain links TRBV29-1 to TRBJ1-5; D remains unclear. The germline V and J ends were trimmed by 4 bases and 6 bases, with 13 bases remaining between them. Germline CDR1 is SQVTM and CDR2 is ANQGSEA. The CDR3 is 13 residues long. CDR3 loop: CSVAQVMGQPQHF. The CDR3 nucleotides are TGCAGCGTTGCCCAGGTAATGGGTCAGCCCCAGCATTTT.

Here the CDR3 reads CASSFGQGIGELFF. The CDR3 DNA is TGTGCCAGCAGTTTCGGACAGGGAATCGGGGAGCTGTTTTTT. This chain joins TRBV28 and TRBJ2-2; 8 bases line up with TRBD1. V was clipped by 3 bases and J by 7 bases; unmatched bases: 4. Per the germline V gene, CDR1 is MDHEN and CDR2 is SYDVKM. The CDR3 has 14 amino acids.

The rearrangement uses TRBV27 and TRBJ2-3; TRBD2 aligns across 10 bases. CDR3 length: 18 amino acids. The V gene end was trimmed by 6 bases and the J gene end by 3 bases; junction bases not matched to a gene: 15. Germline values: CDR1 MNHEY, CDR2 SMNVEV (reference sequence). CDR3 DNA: TGTGCCAGCAGCCACCCCAAGGCTAGCGGGAGTAGAACAGATACGCAGTATTTT. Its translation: CASSHPKASGSRTDTQYF.

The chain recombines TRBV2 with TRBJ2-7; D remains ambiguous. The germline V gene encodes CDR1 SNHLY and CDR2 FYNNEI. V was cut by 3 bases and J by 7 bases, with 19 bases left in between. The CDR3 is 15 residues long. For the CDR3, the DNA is TGTGCCAGCAGTGAGGTTCGGGCAGGCCCTCTGGAGCAGTACTTC. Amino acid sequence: CASSEVRAGPLEQYF.

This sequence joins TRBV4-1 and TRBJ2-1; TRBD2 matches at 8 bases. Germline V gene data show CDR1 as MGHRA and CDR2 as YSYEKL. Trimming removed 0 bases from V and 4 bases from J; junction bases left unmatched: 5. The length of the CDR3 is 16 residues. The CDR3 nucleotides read TGCGCCAGCAGCCAAGATCGGGAGGGATGGTACAATGAGCAGTTCTTC. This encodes CASSQDREGWYNEQFF.

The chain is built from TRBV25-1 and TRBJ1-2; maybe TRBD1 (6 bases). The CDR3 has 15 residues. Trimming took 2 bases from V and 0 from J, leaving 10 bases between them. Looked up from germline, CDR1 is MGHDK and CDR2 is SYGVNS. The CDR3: CASSEPTGPNYGYTF. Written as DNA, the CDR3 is TGTGCCAGCAGTGAACCGACAGGACCTAACTATGGCTACACCTTC.

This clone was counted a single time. The CDR3 nucleotides are TGTGCCAGCAACGGGGCGGACCTACGGGAGCAGTACTTC. It encodes CASNGADLREQYF. The chain carries TRBV28 and TRBJ2-7; D may be TRBD1 or TRBD2 (5 bases each). Germline V gene sequence: CDR1 MDHEN, CDR2 SYDVKM. This CDR3 is 13 amino acids long. The V end lost 7 bases, the J end lost 7 bases, and 17 bases lay between the germline ends.

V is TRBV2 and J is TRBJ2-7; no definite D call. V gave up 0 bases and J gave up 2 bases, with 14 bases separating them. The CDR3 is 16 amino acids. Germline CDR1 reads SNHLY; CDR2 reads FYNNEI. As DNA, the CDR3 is TGTGCCAGCAGTGAAGCAGCAAACAACGGTCCCTACGAGCAGTACTTC. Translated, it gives CASSEAANNGPYEQYF.

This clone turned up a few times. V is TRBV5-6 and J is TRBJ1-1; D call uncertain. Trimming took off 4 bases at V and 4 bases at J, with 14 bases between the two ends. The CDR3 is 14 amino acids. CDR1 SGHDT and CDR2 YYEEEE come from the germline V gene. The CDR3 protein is CASSPRMGITEAFF. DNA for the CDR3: TGTGCCAGCAGCCCAAGGATGGGAATCACTGAAGCTTTCTTT.

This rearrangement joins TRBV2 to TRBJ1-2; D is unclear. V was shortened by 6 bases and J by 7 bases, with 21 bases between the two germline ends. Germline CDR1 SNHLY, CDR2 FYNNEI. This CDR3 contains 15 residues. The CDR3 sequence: CASSAQLTSDGGYTF. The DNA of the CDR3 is TGTGCCAGCAGCGCTCAACTGACCTCGGACGGTGGCTACACCTTC.

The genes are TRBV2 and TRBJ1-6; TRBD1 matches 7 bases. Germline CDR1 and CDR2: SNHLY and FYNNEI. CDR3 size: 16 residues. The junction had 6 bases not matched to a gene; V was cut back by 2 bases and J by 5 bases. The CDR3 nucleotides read TGTGCCAGCAGTGAACAGGAGACAGGGAATAATTCACCCCTCCACTTT. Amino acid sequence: CASSEQETGNNSPLHF. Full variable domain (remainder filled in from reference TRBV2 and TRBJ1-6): EPEVTQTPSHQVTQMGQEVILRCVPISNHLYFYWYRQILGQKVEFLVSFYNNEISEKSEIFDDQFSVERPDGSNFTLKIRSTKLEDSAMYFCASSEQETGNNSPLHFGNGTRLTVT.

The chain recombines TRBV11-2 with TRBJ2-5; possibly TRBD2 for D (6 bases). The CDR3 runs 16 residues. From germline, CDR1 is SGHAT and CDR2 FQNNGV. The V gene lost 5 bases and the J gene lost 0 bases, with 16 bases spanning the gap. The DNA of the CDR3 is TGTGCCAGCAGCCTGACGGGACTTGGGTACCAAGAGACCCAGTACTTC. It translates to CASSLTGLGYQETQYF.

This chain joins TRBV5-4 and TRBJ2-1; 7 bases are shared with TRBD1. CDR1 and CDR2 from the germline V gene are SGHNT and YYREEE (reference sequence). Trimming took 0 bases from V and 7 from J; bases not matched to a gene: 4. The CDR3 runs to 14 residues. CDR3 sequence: CASSLDRGRNEQFF. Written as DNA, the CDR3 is TGTGCCAGCAGCTTGGACAGGGGTAGGAATGAGCAGTTCTTC.